This T cell receptor beta chain was documented in a study of graft-versus-host responses after intestinal transplantation. Investigators treated the graft tissue so that it released intraepithelial and lamina propria lymphocytes. Germline CDR1 is SGDLS and CDR2 is YYNGEE. The CDR3 consists of 16 residues. J was trimmed by 2 bases and V by 4 bases; bases with no gene match: 7. The protocol was immunoSEQ multiplex PCR, while the TCRdb copy is restricted to in-frame clones and leaves out a portion. In the table there are roughly 11,000 clones, over 65% of which are singletons. This TCR was sampled from a human patient who received an intestinal transplant, so some T cells may come from the graft donor. This specimen was ileum tissue, taken 142 days after intestinal transplantation. The chain combines TRBV9 with TRBJ2-3; 10 nucleotides line up with TRBD2. This chain's CDR3 is CASSQKSGRATDTQYF. The CDR3 DNA sequence: TGTGCCAGCAGCCAAAAAAGCGGGAGGGCCACAGATACGCAGTATTTT.